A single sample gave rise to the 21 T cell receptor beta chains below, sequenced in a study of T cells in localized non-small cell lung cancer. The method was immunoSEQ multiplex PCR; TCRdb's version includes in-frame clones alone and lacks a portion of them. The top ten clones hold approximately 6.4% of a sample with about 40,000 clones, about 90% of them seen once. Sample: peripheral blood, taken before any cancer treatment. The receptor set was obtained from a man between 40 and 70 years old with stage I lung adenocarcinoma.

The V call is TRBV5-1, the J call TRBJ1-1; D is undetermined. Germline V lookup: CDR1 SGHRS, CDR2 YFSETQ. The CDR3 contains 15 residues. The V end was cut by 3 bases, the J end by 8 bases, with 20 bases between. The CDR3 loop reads CASSYGMGIITEAFF. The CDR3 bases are TGCGCCAGCAGCTATGGCATGGGTATTATCACCGAAGCTTTCTTT.

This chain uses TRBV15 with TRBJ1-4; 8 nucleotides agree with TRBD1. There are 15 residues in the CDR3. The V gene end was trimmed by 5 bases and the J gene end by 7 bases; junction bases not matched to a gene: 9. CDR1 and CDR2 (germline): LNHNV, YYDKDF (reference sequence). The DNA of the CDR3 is TGTGCCACCAGCCTAGGACAGGGACTAGGTGAAAAACTGTTTTTT. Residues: CATSLGQGLGEKLFF.

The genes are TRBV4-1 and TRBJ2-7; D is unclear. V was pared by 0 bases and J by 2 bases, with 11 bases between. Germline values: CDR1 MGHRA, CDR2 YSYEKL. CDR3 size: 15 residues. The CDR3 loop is CASSQDGNGPYEQYF. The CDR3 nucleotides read TGCGCCAGCAGCCAAGATGGTAACGGACCCTACGAGCAGTACTTC.

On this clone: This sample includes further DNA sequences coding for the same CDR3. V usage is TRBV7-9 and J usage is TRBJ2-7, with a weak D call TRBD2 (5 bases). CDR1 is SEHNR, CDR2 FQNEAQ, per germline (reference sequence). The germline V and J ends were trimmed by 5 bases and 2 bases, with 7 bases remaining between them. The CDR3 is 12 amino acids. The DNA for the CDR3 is TGTGCCAGCAGCCCGGGAACCTACGAGCAGTACTTC. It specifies CASSPGTYEQYF.

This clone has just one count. The DNA for the CDR3 is TGTGCCAGCAGCCAAGATCGCCCGGGACTAGCGGGGGACAATGAGCAGTTCTTC. Its translation is CASSQDRPGLAGDNEQFF. The V gene is TRBV4-2, the J gene TRBJ2-1, with 14 bases fitting TRBD2. V lost 0 bases, J lost 5 bases, and 6 bases stayed unmatched. This CDR3 spans 18 amino acids. Germline assignment: CDR1 LGHNA and CDR2 YNFKEQ.

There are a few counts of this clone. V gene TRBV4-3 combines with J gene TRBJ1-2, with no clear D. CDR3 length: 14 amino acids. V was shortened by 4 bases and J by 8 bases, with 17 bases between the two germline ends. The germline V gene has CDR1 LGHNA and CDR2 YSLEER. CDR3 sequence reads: CASSPSPNQGGYTF. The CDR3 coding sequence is TGCGCCAGCAGCCCTTCACCGAACCAAGGGGGCTACACCTTC.

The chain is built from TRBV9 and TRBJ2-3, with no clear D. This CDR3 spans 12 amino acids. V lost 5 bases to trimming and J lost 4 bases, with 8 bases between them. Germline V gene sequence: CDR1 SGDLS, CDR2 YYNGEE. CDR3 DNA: TGTGCCAGCAGTGGCTTTGCAGATACGCAGTATTTT. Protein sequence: CASSGFADTQYF. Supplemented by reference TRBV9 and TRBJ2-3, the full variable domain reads DSGVTQTPKHLITATGQRVTLRCSPRSGDLSVYWYQQSLDQGLQFLIQYYNGEERAKGNILERFSAQQFPDLHSELNLSSLELGDSALYFCASSGFADTQYFGPGTRLTVL.

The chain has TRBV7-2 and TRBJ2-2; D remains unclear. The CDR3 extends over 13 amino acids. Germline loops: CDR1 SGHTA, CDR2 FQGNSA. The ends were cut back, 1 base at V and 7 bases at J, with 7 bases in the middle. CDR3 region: CASSLVKGGELFF. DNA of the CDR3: TGTGCCAGCAGCTTAGTTAAGGGCGGGGAGCTGTTTTTT.

The CDR3 sequence: CASSGSYSNQPQHF. Here the CDR3 DNA reads TGTGCCAGCAGCGGAAGTTATAGCAATCAGCCCCAGCATTTT. V is TRBV5-5 and J is TRBJ1-5; D gene unclear. Looked up from germline, CDR1 is SGHKS and CDR2 is YYEKEE (reference sequence). Trimming pared 4 bases from V and 0 bases from J, leaving 8 bases between. This CDR3 is built from 14 residues.

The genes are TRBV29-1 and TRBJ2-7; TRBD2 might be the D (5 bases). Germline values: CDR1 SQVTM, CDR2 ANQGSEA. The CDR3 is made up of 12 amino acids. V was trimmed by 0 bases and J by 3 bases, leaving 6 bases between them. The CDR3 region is CSVEEGSYEQYF. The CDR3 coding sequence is TGCAGCGTTGAAGAGGGGAGCTACGAGCAGTACTTC.

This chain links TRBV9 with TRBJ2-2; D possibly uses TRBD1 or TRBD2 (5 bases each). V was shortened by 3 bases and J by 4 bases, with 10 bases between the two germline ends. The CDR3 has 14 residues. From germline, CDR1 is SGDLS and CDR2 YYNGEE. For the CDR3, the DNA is TGTGCCAGCAGCGCGGGACCGAGCACCGGGGAGCTGTTTTTT. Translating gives CASSAGPSTGELFF.

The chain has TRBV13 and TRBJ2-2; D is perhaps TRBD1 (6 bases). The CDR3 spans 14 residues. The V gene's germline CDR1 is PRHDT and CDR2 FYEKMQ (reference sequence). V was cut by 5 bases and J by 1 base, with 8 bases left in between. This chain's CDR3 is CASSAQGNTGELFF. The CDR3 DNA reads TGTGCCAGCAGCGCACAGGGGAACACCGGGGAGCTGTTTTTT.

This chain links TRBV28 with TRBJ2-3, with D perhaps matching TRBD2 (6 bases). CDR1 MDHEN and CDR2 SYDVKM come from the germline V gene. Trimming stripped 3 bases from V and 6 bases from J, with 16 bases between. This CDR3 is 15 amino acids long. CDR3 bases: TGTGCCAGCAGTTTGCCTGGGACTGCCCCCGATACGCAGTATTTT. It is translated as CASSLPGTAPDTQYF. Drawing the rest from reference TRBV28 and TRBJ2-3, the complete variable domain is DVKVTQSSRYLVKRTGEKVFLECVQDMDHENMFWYRQDPGLGLRLIYFSYDVKMKEKGDIPEGYSVSREKKERFSLILESASTNQTSMYLCASSLPGTAPDTQYFGPGTRLTVL.

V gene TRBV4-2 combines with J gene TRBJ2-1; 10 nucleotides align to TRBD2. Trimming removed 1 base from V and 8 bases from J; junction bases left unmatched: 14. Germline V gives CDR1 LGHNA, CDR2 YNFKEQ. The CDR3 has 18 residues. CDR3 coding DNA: TGTGCCAGCAGCCAAGCTCCTAGCGGGAGAATCCCGGTCCATGAGCAGTTCTTC. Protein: CASSQAPSGRIPVHEQFF.

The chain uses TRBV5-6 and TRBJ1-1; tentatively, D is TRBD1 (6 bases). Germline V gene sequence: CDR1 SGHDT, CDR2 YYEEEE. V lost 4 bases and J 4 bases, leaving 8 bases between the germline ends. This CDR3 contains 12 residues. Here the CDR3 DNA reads TGTGCCAGCAGCCAAGGGGGCACTGAAGCTTTCTTT. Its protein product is CASSQGGTEAFF.

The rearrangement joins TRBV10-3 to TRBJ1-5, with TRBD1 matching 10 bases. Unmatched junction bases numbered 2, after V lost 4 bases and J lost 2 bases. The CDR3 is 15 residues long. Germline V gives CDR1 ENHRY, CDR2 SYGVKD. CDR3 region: CAISGTGGGNQPQHF. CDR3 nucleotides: TGTGCCATCAGTGGGACAGGGGGGGGCAATCAGCCCCAGCATTTT.

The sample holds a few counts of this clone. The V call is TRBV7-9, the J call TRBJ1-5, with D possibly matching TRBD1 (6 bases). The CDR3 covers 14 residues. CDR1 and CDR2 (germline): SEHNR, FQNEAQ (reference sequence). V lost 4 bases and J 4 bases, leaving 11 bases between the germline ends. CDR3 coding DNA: TGTGCCAGCAGCTCCTATGACAGGAATCAGCCCCAGCATTTT. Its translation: CASSSYDRNQPQHF.

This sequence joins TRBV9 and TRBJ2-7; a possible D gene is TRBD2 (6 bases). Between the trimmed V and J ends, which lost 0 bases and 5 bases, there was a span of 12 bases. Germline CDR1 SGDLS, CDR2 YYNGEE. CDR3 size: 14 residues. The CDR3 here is CASSVGSTSHEQYF. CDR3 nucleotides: TGTGCCAGCAGCGTAGGTTCGACTAGTCACGAGCAGTACTTC.

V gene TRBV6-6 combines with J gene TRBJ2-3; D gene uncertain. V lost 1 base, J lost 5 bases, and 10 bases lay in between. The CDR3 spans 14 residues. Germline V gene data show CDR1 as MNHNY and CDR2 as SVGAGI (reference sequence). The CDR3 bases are TGTGCCAGCAGTTACTTTGGTAATCAAGATACGCAGTATTTT. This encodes CASSYFGNQDTQYF.

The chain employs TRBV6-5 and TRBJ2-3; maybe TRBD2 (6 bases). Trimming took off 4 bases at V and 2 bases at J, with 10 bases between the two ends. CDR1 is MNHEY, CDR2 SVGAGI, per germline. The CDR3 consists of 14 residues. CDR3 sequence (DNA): TGTGCCAGCAGTTCCGGACTATCCACAGATACGCAGTATTTT. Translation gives CASSSGLSTDTQYF.

The CDR3 loop reads CASSPRGTFNYGYTF. CDR3 nucleotide sequence: TGTGCCAGCAGTCCCCGAGGGACATTCAACTATGGCTACACCTTC. The rearrangement uses TRBV28 and TRBJ1-2; possibly TRBD1 for D (6 bases). The V end was cut by 5 bases, the J end by 2 bases, with 15 bases between. Germline CDR1 MDHEN, CDR2 SYDVKM. The CDR3 runs 15 residues.